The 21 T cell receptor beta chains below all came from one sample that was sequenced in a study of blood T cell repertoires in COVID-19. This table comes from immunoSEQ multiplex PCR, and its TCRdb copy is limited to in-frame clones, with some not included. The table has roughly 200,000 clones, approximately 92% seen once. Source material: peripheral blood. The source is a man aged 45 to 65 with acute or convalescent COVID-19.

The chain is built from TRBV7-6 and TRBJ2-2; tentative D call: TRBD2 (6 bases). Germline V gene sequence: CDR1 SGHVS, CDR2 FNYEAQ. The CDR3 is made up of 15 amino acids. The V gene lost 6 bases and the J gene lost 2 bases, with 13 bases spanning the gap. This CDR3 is CASSSGTANTGELFF. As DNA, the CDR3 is TGTGCCAGCAGTTCCGGGACTGCTAACACCGGGGAGCTGTTTTTT.

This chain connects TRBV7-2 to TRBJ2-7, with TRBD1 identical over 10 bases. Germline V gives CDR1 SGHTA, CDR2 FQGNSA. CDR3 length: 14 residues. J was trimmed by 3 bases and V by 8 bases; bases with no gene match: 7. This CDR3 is CASLRDRGFYEQYF. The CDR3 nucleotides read TGTGCCAGCCTCCGGGACAGGGGCTTCTACGAGCAGTACTTC.

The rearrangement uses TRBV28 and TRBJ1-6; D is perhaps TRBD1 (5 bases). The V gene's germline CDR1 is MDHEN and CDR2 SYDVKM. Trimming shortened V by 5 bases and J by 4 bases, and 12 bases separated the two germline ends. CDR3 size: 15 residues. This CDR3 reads CASSPTRQYNSPLHF. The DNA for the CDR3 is TGTGCCAGCAGTCCTACCCGACAGTATAATTCACCCCTCCACTTT.

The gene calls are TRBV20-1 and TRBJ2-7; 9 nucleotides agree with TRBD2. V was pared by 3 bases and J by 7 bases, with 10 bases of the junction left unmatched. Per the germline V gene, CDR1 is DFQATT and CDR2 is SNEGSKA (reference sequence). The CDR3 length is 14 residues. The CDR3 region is CSASRGGEVWEQYV. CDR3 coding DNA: TGCAGTGCTAGTCGCGGGGGGGAGGTATGGGAGCAGTACGTC.

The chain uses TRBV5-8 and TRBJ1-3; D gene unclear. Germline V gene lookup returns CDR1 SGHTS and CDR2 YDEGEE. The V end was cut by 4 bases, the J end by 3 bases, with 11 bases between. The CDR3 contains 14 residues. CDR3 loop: CASSRTYDGNTIYF. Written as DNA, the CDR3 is TGTGCCAGCAGCAGGACTTACGATGGAAACACCATATATTTT.

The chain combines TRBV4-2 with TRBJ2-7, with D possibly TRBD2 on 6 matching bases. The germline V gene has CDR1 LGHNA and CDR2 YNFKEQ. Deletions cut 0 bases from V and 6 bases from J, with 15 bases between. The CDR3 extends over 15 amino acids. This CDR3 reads CASSQEGGAVREQYF. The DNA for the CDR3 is TGTGCCAGCAGCCAAGAGGGGGGTGCGGTCCGCGAGCAGTACTTC.

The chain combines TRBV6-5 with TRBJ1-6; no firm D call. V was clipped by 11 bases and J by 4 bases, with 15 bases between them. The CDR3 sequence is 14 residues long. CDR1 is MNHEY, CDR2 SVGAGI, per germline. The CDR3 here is CACQSGSYNSPLHF. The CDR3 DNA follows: TGTGCCTGTCAATCCGGGTCGTATAATTCACCCCTCCACTTT.

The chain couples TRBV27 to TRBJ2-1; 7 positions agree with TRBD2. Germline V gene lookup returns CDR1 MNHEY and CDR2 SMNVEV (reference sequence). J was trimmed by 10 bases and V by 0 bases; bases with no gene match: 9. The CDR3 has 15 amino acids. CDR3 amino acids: CASSLSVGERGEQFF. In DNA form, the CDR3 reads TGTGCCAGCAGTTTATCTGTGGGGGAGCGGGGCGAGCAGTTCTTC.

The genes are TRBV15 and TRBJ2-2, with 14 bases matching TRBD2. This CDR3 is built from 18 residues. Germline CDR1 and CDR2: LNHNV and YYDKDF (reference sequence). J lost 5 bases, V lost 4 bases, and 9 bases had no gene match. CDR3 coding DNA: TGTGCCACCAGCACAGGGACTAGCGGGAGAACTGAGACCGGGGAGCTGTTTTTT. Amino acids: CATSTGTSGRTETGELFF.

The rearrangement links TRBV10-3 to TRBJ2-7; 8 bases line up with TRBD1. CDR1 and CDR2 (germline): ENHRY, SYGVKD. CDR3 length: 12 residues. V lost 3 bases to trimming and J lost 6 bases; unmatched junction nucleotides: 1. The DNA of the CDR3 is TGTGCCATCAGTGAAACAGGGGGCGAGCAGTACGTC. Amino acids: CAISETGGEQYV.

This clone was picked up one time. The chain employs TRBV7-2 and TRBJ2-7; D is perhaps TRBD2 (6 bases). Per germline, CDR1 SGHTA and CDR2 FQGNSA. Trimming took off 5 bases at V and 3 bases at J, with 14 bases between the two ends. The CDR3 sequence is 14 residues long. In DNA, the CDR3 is TGTGCCAGCAGCGAACCGGGACTTAGCTACGAGCAGTACTTC. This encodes CASSEPGLSYEQYF.

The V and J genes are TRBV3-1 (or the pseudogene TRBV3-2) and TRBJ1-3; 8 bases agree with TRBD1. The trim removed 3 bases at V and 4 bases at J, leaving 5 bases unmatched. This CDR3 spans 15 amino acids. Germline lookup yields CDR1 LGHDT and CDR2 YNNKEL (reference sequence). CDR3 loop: CASSHRDRRGNTIYF. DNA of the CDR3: TGTGCCAGCAGCCACCGGGACAGGCGCGGAAACACCATATATTTT.

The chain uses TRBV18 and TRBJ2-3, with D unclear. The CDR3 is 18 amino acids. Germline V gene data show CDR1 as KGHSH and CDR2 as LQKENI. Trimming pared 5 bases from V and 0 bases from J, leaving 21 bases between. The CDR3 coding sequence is TGTGCCAGCTCAGCGAAACAGCAAATAGTTGTTAGCACAGATACGCAGTATTTT. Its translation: CASSAKQQIVVSTDTQYF.

This CDR3 is CASSSHDRDYGYTF. For the CDR3, the DNA is TGTGCCAGTAGTTCCCACGACAGGGACTATGGCTACACCTTC. The V and J genes are TRBV19 and TRBJ1-2; 7 bases agree with TRBD1. The J segment lost 3 bases and the V segment lost 5 bases, leaving 6 bases of the junction unmatched. Looked up from germline, CDR1 is LNHDA and CDR2 is SQIVND (reference sequence). The CDR3 is 14 residues long.

CDR3 bases: TGCGCCAGCAGCCAAGAAGGGGGTGGGTTCGCCATTAGGGAAGCTTTCTTT. This translates into CASSQEGGGFAIREAFF. The chain recombines TRBV4-1 with TRBJ1-1; D perhaps matches TRBD1 (6 bases). V was shortened by 0 bases and J by 8 bases, with 22 bases between the two germline ends. Germline assignment: CDR1 MGHRA and CDR2 YSYEKL. The CDR3 runs to 17 residues.

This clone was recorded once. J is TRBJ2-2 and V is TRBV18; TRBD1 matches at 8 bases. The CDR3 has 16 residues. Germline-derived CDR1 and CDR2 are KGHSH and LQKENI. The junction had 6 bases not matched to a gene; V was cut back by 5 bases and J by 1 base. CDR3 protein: CASSIEGTGNTGELFF. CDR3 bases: TGTGCCAGCTCAATCGAAGGGACAGGGAACACCGGGGAGCTGTTTTTT. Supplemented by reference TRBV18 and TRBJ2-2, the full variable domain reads NAGVMQNPRHLVRRRGQEARLRCSPMKGHSHVYWYRQLPEEGLKFMVYLQKENIIDESGMPKERFSAEFPKEGPSILRIQQVVRGDSAAYFCASSIEGTGNTGELFFGEGSRLTVL.

This CDR3 is CASSFRRSDQPQHF. The CDR3 bases are TGTGCCAGCAGCTTTAGGAGGTCGGATCAGCCCCAGCATTTT. This chain links TRBV5-8 with TRBJ1-5; D remains ambiguous. The CDR3 consists of 14 residues. The V gene's germline CDR1 is SGHTS and CDR2 YDEGEE. The V gene lost 2 bases and the J gene lost 5 bases, with 11 bases spanning the gap.

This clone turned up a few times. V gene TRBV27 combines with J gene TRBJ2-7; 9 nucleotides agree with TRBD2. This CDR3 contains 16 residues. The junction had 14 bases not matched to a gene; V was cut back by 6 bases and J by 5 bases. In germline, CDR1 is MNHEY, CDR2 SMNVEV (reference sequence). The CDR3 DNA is TGTGCCAGCAGGTCCCTGGGCCCAGCGGGAGGAAACGAGCAGTACTTC. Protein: CASRSLGPAGGNEQYF.

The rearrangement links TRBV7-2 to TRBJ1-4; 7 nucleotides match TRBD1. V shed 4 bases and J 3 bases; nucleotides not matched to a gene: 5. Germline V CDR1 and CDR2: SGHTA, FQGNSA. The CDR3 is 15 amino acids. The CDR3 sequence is CASSSQGLANEKLFF. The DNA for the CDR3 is TGTGCCAGCAGCTCACAGGGGTTGGCTAATGAAAAACTGTTTTTT.

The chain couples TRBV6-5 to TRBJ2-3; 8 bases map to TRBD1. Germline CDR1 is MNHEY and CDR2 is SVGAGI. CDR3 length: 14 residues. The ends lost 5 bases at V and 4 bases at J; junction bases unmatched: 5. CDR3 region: CASSLQGAADTQYF. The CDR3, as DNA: TGTGCCAGCAGTCTTCAGGGGGCTGCAGATACGCAGTATTTT.

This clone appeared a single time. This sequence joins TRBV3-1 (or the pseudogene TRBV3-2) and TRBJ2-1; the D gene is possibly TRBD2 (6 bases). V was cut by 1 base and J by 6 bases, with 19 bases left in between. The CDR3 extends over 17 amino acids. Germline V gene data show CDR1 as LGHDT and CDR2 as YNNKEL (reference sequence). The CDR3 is CASSQVSGRLGGNEQFF. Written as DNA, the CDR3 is TGTGCCAGCAGCCAAGTCTCGGGGAGGCTGGGTGGCAATGAGCAGTTCTTC.